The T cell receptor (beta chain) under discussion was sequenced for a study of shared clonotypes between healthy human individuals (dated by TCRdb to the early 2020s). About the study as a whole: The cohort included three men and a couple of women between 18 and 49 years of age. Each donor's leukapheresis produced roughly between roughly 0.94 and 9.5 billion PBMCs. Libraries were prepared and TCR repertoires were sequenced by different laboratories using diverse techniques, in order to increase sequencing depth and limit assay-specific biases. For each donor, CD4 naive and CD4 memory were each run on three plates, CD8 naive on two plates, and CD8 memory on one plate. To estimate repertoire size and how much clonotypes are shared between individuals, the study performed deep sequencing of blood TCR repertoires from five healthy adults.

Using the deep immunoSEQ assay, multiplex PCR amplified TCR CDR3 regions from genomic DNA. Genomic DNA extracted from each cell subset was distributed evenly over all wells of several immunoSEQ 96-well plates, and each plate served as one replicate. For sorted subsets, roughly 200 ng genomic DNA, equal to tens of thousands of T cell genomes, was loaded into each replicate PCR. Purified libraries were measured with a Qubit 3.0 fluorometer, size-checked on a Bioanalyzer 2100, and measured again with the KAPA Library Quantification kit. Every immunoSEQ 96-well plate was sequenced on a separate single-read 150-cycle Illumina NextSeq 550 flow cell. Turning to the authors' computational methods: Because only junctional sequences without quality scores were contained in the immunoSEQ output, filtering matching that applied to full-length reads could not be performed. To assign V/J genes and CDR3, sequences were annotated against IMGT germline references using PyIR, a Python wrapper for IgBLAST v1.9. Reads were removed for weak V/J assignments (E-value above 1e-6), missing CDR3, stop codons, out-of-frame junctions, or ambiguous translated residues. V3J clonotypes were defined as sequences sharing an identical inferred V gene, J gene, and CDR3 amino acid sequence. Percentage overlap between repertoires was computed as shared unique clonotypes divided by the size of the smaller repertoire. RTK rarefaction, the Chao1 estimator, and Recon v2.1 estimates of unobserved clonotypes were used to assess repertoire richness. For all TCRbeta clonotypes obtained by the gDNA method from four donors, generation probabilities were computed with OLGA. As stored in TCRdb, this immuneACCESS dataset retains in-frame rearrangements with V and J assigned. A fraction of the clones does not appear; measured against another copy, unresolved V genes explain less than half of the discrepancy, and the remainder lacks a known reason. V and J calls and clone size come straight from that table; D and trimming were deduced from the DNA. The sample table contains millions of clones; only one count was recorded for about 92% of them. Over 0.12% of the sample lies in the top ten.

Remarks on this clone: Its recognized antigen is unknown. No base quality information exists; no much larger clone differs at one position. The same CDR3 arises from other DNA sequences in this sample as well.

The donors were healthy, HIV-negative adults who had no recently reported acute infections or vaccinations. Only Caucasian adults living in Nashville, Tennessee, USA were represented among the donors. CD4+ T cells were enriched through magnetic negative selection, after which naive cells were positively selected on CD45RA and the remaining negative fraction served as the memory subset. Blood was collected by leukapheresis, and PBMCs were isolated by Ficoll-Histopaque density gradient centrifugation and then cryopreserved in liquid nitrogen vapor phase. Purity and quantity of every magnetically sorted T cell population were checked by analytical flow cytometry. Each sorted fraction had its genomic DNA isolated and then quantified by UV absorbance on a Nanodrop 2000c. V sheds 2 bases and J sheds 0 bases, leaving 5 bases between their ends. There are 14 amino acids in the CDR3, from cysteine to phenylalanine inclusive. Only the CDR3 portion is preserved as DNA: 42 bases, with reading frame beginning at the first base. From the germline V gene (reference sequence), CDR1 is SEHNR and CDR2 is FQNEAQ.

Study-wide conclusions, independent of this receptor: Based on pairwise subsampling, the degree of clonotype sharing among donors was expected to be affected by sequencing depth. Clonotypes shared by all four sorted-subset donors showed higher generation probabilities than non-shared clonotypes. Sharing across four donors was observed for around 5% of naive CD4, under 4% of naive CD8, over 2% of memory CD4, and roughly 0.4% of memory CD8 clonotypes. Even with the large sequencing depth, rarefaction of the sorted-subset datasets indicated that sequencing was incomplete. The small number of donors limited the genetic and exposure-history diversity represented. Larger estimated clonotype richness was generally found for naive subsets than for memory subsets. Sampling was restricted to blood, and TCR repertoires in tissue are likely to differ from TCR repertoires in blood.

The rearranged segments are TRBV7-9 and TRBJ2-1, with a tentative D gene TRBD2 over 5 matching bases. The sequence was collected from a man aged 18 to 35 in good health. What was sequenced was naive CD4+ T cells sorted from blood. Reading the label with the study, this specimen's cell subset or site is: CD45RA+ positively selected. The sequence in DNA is TGTGCCAGCAGCTTAACTAGCTCCTACAATGAGCAGTTCTTC. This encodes CASSLTSSYNEQFF.